This TCR beta chain was identified in a study of cytomegalovirus exposure and HLA in healthy donors. Study observations and caveats: Common viral pathogens were later found to be apparently linked to several of the most significant clusters. In a later analysis, productive TCRs from donors in an Asian-associated ancestry cluster reportedly carried fewer N-insertions than the cohort mean. An analysis that was carried out later associated 15,000 to 20,000 TCR beta sequences with HLA alleles at 0.05 false discovery rate.

The PCR employed 60 Vbeta primers together with 13 Jbeta primers. Method: immunoSEQ multiplex PCR; TCRdb's copy keeps in-frame clones and lacks some. Here the sample spans just over 150,000 clones, around 82% being singletons. A note on this clone: Antigen unknown.

V gave up 2 bases and J gave up 0 bases, with 9 bases separating them. CDR1 is MNHEY and CDR2 is SMNVEV in the germline V gene (reference sequence). The CDR3 totals 15 residues. The chain couples TRBV27 to TRBJ2-3; D is unresolved. Sequences were obtained from PBMCs. The TCR originated in a woman between 50 and 59 years old in good health and CMV-seropositive. The CDR3 spells CASSLRRLSTDTQYF. The DNA for the CDR3 is TGTGCCAGCAGTTTACGGCGGCTCAGCACAGATACGCAGTATTTT.